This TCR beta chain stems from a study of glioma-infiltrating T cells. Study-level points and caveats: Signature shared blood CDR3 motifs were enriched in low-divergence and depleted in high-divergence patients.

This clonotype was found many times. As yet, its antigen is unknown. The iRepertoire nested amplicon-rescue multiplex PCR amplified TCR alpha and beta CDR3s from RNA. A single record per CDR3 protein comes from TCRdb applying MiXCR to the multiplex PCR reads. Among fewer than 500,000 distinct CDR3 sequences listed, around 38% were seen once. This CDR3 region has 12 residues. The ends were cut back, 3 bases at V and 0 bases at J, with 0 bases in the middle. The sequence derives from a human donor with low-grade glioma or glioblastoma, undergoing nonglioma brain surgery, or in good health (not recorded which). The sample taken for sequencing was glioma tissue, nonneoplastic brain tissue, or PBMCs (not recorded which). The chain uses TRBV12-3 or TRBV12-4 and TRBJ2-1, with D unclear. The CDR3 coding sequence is TGTGCCAGCAGTTTCTCCTACAATGAGCAGTTCTTC. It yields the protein CASSFSYNEQFF.